Reported below is one T cell receptor (beta chain). Which antigen it targets is not known. No qualities accompany the bases; no much larger clone lies one base away. These data belong to a study of OX40 agonist ivuxolimab in advanced cancers. Context from the whole study: Ivuxolimab was an agonistic, fully human IgG2 monoclonal antibody directed against OX40 (CD134), a costimulatory receptor. Patients were allowed to have had prior anti-PD-1, anti-PD-L1 or anti-CTLA-4 therapy, and 40% of the dose-escalation patients had previously received checkpoint inhibitors. Peripheral TCRbeta sequencing was intended to test whether TCR sequence diversity was altered and clonal T-cell expansion was caused by ivuxolimab. Partial responses were achieved by three dose-escalation patients, of whom one had hepatocellular carcinoma and two had cutaneous melanoma. Of the 50 to 55 dose-escalation patients, hepatocellular carcinoma was present in some 19, melanoma in roughly 15, renal cell carcinoma in 9 and head and neck cancer in 9. In the dose-escalation cohort, 65% to 90% of patients were male, and the mean age was roughly 60 years, with a range of 23 to 79. Intravenous ivuxolimab was administered to patients every 2 weeks at six dose levels: 0.01, 0.1, 0.3, 1.5, 3 and 10 mg/kg. The paper reports the monotherapy dose-escalation portion (N of about 50 patients) of the phase I ivuxolimab trial. The full study reports these points: Antigen specificity was not determined for the clonally expanded peripheral T cells. In the 0.1-3.0 mg/kg groups, partial responders had among the lowest normalized peripheral clonal expansion, particularly in CD8+ T cells. At doses from 0.1 to 3.0 mg/kg, clonal expansion was seen in both CD4+ and CD8+ blood T cells between baseline and week 6. Low levels of normalized T-cell clonal expansion were also seen in some nonresponding patients. After ivuxolimab, expanded clones were on average more numerous among CD8+ T cells than among CD4+ T cells.

The trial excluded patients who had a history of autoimmune disease or who were on systemic immunosuppression. In every dose cohort, peripheral blood was drawn for TCR sequencing at baseline, cycle 4 day 1, and cycle 7 day 1. The samples were drawn from a first-in-human, open-label, multicenter phase I dose-escalation trial of ivuxolimab. Adults with locally advanced or metastatic melanoma, renal cell carcinoma, hepatocellular carcinoma or head and neck squamous cell carcinoma were enrolled in the trial. Before TCR sequencing, CD4+ T cells and CD8+ T cells were sorted from peripheral blood as separate populations. To sequence the TCRbeta CDR3 region, genomic DNA was isolated from the sorted cells. TCRbeta CDR3 regions were sequenced using the immunoSEQ Assay. TCRdb obtained this table from immuneACCESS and retained in-frame rearrangements with V and J assigned. These tables miss some clones; where compared with another copy, unresolved V genes account for less than half of the shortfall, and the remainder is unexplained. This sample comprises around 60,000 clones, 84% of them detected only once. The ten largest clones add up to 2% to 2.5% of the sample.

The receptor was isolated from an adult with an advanced solid tumor such as melanoma, head and neck, liver or kidney cancer. The input for sequencing was CD4+ or CD8+ T cells sorted from blood, taken in a trial of the OX40 agonist ivuxolimab.

The DNA is TGTGCCAGCAGTGGGACTAGCGGGAATGAAGAGACCCAGTACTTC. It codes for CASSGTSGNEETQYF. The V gene is TRBV6-6 and the J gene is TRBJ2-5; 13 middle bases align to TRBD2. Unmatched junction bases come to 3, with V trimmed by 5 bases and J by 3 bases. The CDR3 has 15 amino acids, counting the end cysteine and phenylalanine. Of the read, only the CDR3 DNA is kept; its 45 bases are in frame from base 1. The CDR1 and CDR2 encoded by the germline V gene (reference sequence) are MNHNY and SVGAGI.